A selection of T cell receptor beta chains follows, all from one sample in a study of radiation and T cells in renal cell carcinoma. Produced via immunoSEQ multiplex PCR; TCRdb's table is partial and in-frame only. The sample comprises around 86,000 clones, 86% of which are singletons, and more than 20% rests with the top ten. Source: blood, taken from a patient whose treatment included radiotherapy and nephrectomy. These receptors came from a woman in her fifties or sixties with renal cell carcinoma. Each CDR3 is given with its conserved first and last residue. D genes are given only for firm matches. The size of a clone is reported for some rows only, either as once, few or many, or as a class for expanded clones.

clone_size: NA; d_call: NA; v_call: TRBV7-8; j_call: TRBJ2-7; cdr3_aa: CASSFTTWTAYEQYF; cdr3_nt: TGTGCCAGCAGCTTCACGACTTGGACAGCCTACGAGCAGTACTTC
clone_size: NA; d_call: NA; v_call: TRBV6-1; j_call: TRBJ2-1; cdr3_aa: CASSEPFLGEQFF; cdr3_nt: TGTGCCAGCAGTGAACCGTTCCTCGGTGAGCAGTTCTTC
clone_size: NA; d_call: NA; v_call: TRBV6-6; j_call: TRBJ2-7; cdr3_aa: CASSNARYEQYF; cdr3_nt: TGTGCCAGCAGCAATGCTAGGTACGAGCAGTACTTC
clone_size: NA; d_call: TRBD1; v_call: TRBV28; j_call: TRBJ1-2; cdr3_aa: CASITPGQGSYTF; cdr3_nt: TGTGCCAGCATCACCCCGGGACAGGGAAGCTACACCTTC
clone_size: once; d_call: NA; v_call: TRBV13; j_call: TRBJ2-3; cdr3_aa: CASSPPHFTDTQYF; cdr3_nt: TGTGCCAGCAGCCCCCCGCACTTCACAGATACGCAGTATTTT
clone_size: NA; d_call: NA; v_call: TRBV7-2; j_call: TRBJ1-1; cdr3_aa: CASSPGTEAFF; cdr3_nt: TGTGCCAGCAGCCCCGGGACAGAAGCTTTCTTT
clone_size: NA; d_call: TRBD1; v_call: TRBV5-6; j_call: TRBJ1-5; cdr3_aa: CASSSGQGGQPQHF; cdr3_nt: TGTGCCAGCAGCTCCGGACAGGGGGGGCAGCCCCAGCATTTT
clone_size: NA; d_call: TRBD2; v_call: TRBV19; j_call: TRBJ2-6; cdr3_aa: CASSSLRGLAGTPNVLTF; cdr3_nt: TGTGCCAGTAGTTCCCTCCGGGGACTAGCGGGAACCCCCAACGTCCTGACTTTC
clone_size: NA; d_call: TRBD1; v_call: TRBV6-6; j_call: TRBJ1-1; cdr3_aa: CASSYTQGDTEAFF; cdr3_nt: TGTGCCAGCAGTTACACACAGGGGGACACTGAAGCTTTCTTT
clone_size: NA; d_call: NA; v_call: TRBV27; j_call: TRBJ2-3; cdr3_aa: CASSPGRKVGTQYF; cdr3_nt: TGTGCCAGCAGTCCGGGACGGAAAGTGGGGACGCAGTATTTT
clone_size: NA; d_call: TRBD2; v_call: TRBV4-2; j_call: TRBJ2-1; cdr3_aa: CASRKPGLAGNEQFF; cdr3_nt: TGTGCCAGCAGAAAACCGGGACTAGCGGGCAATGAGCAGTTCTTC